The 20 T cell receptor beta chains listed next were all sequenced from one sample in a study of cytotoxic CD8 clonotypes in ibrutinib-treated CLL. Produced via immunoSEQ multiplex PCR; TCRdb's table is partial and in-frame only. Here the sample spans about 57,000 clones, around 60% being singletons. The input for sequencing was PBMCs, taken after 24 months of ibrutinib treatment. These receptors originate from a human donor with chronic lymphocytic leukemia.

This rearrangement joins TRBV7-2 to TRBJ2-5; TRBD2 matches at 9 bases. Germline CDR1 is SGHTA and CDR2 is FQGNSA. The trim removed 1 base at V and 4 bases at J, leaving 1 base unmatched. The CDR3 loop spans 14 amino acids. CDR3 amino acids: CASSLVLAGETQYF. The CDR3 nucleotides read TGTGCCAGCAGCTTAGTACTAGCGGGAGAGACCCAGTACTTC.

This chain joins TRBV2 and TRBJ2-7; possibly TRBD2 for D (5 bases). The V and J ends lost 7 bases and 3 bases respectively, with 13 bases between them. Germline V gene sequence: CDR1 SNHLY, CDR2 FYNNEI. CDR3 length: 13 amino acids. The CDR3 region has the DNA TGTGCCAGCACGGGGTTTAGGGTCTACGAGCAGTACTTC. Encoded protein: CASTGFRVYEQYF.

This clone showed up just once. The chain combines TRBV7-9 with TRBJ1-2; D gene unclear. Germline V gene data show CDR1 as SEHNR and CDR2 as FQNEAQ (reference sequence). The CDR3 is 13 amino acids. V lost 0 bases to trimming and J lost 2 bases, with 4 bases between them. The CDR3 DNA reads TGTGCCAGCAGCTTAGCAGCGAACTATGGCTACACCTTC. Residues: CASSLAANYGYTF.

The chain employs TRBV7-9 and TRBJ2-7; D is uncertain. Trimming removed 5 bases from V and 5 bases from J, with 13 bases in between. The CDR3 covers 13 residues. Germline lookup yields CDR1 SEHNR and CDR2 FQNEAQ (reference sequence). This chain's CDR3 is CASSHEMGNEQYF. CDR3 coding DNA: TGTGCCAGCAGCCACGAGATGGGGAACGAGCAGTACTTC.

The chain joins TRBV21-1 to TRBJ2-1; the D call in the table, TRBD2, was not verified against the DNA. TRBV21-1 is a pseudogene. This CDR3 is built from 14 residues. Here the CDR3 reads CATPSWGAYNEQFF. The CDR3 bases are TGTGCCACGCCATCTTGGGGAGCATACAATGAGCAGTTCTTC.

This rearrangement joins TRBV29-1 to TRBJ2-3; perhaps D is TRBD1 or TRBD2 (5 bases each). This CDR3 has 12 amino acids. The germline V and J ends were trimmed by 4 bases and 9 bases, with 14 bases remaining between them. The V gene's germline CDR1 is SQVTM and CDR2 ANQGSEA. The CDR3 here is CSVGDEGRTQYF. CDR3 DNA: TGCAGCGTTGGGGATGAGGGGCGGACGCAGTATTTT.

CDR3: CASSPGRSETQYF. The CDR3 region has the DNA TGTGCCAGCTCACCAGGGCGATCCGAGACCCAGTACTTC. V and J are TRBV18 and TRBJ2-5; D not certain. V lost 2 bases and J 5 bases, leaving 9 bases between the germline ends. The CDR3 is made up of 13 amino acids. In germline, CDR1 is KGHSH, CDR2 LQKENI.

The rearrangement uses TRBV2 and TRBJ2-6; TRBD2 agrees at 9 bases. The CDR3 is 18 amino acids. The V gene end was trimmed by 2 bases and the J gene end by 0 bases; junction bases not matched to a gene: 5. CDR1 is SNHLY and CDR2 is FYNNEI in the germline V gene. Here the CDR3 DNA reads TGTGCCAGCAGTGAACTAGCGGGATACCTCTCTGGGGCCAACGTCCTGACTTTC. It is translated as CASSELAGYLSGANVLTF.

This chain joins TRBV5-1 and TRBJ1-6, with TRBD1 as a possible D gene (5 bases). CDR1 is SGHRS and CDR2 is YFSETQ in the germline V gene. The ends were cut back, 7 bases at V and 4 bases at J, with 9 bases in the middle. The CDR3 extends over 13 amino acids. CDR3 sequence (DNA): TGCGCCAGCCGGGACGTTTATAATTCACCCCTCCACTTT. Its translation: CASRDVYNSPLHF.

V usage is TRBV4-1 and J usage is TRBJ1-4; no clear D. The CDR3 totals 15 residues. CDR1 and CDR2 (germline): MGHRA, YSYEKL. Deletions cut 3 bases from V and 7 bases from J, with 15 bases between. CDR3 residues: CASSHGWVGPEKLFF. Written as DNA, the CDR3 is TGCGCCAGCAGCCACGGCTGGGTGGGTCCTGAAAAACTGTTTTTT.

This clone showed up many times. Here the CDR3 reads CASSEGRQETQYF. CDR3 nucleotides: TGTGCCAGTAGCGAGGGACGTCAAGAGACCCAGTACTTC. This chain links TRBV19 with TRBJ2-5; D assignment may be TRBD1 or TRBD2 (5 bases each). V shed 6 bases and J shed 2 bases, with 10 bases lying between them. The CDR3 is made up of 13 amino acids. The germline CDR1 and CDR2 sequences are LNHDA and SQIVND (reference sequence).

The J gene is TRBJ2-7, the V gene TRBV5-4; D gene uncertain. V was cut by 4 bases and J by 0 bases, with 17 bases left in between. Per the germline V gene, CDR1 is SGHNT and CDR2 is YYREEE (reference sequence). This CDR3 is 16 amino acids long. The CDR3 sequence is CASSPSMTLSSYEQYF. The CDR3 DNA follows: TGTGCCAGCAGCCCCTCGATGACATTAAGCTCCTACGAGCAGTACTTC.

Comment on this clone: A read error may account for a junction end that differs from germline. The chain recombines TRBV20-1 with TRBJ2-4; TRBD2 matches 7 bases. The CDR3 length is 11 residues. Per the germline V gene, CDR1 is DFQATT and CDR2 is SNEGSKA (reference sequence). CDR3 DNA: TGCAGTGCTAGGGGGAACCGGGAGGTGAACTTC. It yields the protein CSARGNREVNF.

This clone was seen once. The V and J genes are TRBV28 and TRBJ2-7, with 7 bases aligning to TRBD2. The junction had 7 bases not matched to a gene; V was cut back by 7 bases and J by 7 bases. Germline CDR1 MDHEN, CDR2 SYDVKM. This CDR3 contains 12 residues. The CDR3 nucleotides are TGTGCCAGCACGCCAGCGGGAAGGGAGCAGTACTTC. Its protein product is CASTPAGREQYF.

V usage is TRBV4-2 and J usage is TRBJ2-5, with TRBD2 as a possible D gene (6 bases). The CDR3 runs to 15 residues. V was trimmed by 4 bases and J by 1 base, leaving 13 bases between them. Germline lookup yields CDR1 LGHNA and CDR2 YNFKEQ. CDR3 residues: CASSRVLRGQETQYF. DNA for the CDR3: TGTGCCAGCAGCCGGGTTTTGCGGGGCCAAGAGACCCAGTACTTC.

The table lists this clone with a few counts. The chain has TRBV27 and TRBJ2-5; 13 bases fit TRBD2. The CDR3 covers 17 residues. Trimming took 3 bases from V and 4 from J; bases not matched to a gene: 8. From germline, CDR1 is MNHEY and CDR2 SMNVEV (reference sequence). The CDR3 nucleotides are TGTGCCAGCAGTTTGATACGACTAGCGGGAGGTAGAGAGACCCAGTACTTC. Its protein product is CASSLIRLAGGRETQYF.

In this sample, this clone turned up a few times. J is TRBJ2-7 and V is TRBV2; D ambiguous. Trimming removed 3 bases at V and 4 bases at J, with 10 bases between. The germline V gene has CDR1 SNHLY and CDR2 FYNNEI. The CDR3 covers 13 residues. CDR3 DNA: TGTGCCAGCAGTGACCATCCAAGATACGAGCAGTACGTC. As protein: CASSDHPRYEQYV.

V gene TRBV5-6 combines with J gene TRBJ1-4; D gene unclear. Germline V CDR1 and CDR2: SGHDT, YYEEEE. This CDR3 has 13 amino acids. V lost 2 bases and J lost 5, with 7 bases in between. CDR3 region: CASSFRQNEKLFF. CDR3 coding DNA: TGTGCCAGCAGCTTCAGACAAAATGAAAAACTGTTTTTT.

The CDR3 coding sequence is TGTGCCAGCAGGTTGACGGTAAATTCACCCCTCCACTTT. This sequence encodes CASRLTVNSPLHF. This sequence joins TRBV27 and TRBJ1-6; no reliable D call. Per germline, CDR1 MNHEY and CDR2 SMNVEV (reference sequence). The length of the CDR3 is 13 residues. V dropped 6 bases and J dropped 7 bases, with 10 bases sitting between them.

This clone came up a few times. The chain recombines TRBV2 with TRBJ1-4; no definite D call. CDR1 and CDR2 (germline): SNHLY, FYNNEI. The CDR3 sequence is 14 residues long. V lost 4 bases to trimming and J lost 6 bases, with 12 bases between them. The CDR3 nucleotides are TGTGCCAGCAGTGGGGCCCTTCTCCATGAAAAACTGTTTTTT. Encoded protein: CASSGALLHEKLFF.